One and the same sample provided the 2 T cell receptor beta chains below, sequenced in a study of T cell responses to AZD1222 COVID-19 vaccine. Generated by immunoSEQ multiplex PCR, the TCRdb table keeps only in-frame clones and is missing some. This table has roughly 150,000 clones, roughly 90% appearing once. The sequencing here drew on peripheral blood, taken 28 days after the second AZD1222 dose. The receptors come from an adult who received the AZD1222 COVID-19 vaccine.

The V and J genes are TRBV7-9 and TRBJ2-7, with D possibly TRBD2 on 6 matching bases. Trimming took 6 bases from V and 0 from J, leaving 18 bases between them. The CDR3 consists of 16 residues. CDR1 is SEHNR and CDR2 is FQNEAQ in the germline V gene (reference sequence). The CDR3 sequence is CASSSGGGKSSYEQYF. Written as DNA, the CDR3 is TGTGCCAGCAGTAGCGGCGGCGGGAAGAGCTCCTACGAGCAGTACTTC. The variable domain in full, completed from reference TRBV7-9 and TRBJ2-7, reads DTGVSQNPRHKITKRGQNVTFRCDPISEHNRLYWYRQTLGQGPEFLTYFQNEAQLEKSRLLSDRFSAERPKGSFSTLEIQRTEQGDSAMYLCASSSGGGKSSYEQYFGPGTRLTVT.

The chain links TRBV15 to TRBJ2-7; D unresolved. V gave up 5 bases and J gave up 1 base, with 21 bases separating them. The germline CDR1 and CDR2 sequences are LNHNV and YYDKDF (reference sequence). There are 17 residues in the CDR3. The chain's CDR3 is CATSRTTYSLLSYEQYF. CDR3 coding DNA: TGTGCCACCAGCCGAACCACTTACAGCCTGTTATCCTACGAGCAGTACTTC.